A single sample gave rise to the 5 T cell receptor beta chains below, sequenced in a study of blood T cell repertoires in COVID-19. Libraries were prepared by immunoSEQ multiplex PCR; TCRdb keeps only in-frame clonotypes and omits some of them. The sample shows about 240,000 clones, around 84% of them seen only once. Sequencing was carried out using peripheral blood. The receptors shown here come from a woman younger than 30 with acute or convalescent COVID-19.

This chain joins TRBV5-1 and TRBJ1-6; D perhaps matches TRBD1 (6 bases). With 0 bases removed from V and 9 bases from J, the gap between germline ends came to 19 bases. The CDR3 sequence is 17 residues long. CDR1 is SGHRS, CDR2 YFSETQ, per germline. The DNA of the CDR3 is TGCGCCAGCAGCTTGGAGTCAGGGGACCTGGGTAGTTCACCCCTCCACTTT. Translating gives CASSLESGDLGSSPLHF.

This chain joins TRBV30 and TRBJ1-2; D not resolved. Germline V gene data show CDR1 as GTSNPN and CDR2 as SVGIG (reference sequence). The CDR3 is 14 residues long. The V gene lost 3 bases and the J gene lost 4 bases, with 15 bases spanning the gap. CDR3 sequence: CAWSGAAPLYGYTF. CDR3 nucleotide sequence: TGTGCCTGGAGCGGAGCTGCGCCTCTCTATGGCTACACCTTC.

The chain employs TRBV7-9 and TRBJ1-1, with D possibly TRBD1 on 5 matching bases. The CDR3 spans 14 residues. Germline-derived CDR1 and CDR2 are SEHNR and FQNEAQ (reference sequence). V was cut by 1 base and J by 3 bases, with 9 bases left in between. CDR3 protein: CASSLGWGDTEAFF. CDR3 sequence (DNA): TGTGCCAGCAGCTTAGGTTGGGGGGACACTGAAGCTTTCTTT.

Turning to this clone: Other DNA sequences from this sample encode an identical CDR3 as well. The gene calls are TRBV30 and TRBJ2-7, with D unresolved. Trimming took off 2 bases at V and 1 base at J, with 6 bases between the two ends. In germline, CDR1 is GTSNPN, CDR2 SVGIG (reference sequence). This CDR3 contains 12 residues. The CDR3 DNA is TGTGCCTGGAGTTCTAGATCCTACGAGCAGTACTTC. Amino acids: CAWSSRSYEQYF.

The chain links TRBV11-2 to TRBJ1-2, with D maybe TRBD1 (6 bases). Germline assignment: CDR1 SGHAT and CDR2 FQNNGV. This CDR3 region has 15 residues. Deletions cut 3 bases from V and 4 bases from J, with 15 bases between. Here the CDR3 DNA reads TGTGCCAGCAGCTTCCCCTCGACAGGAGCCTATGGCTACACCTTC. It is translated as CASSFPSTGAYGYTF. Full variable domain (outside the CDR3, taken from reference TRBV11-2 and TRBJ1-2): EAGVAQSPRYKIIEKRQSVAFWCNPISGHATLYWYQQILGQGPKLLIQFQNNGVVDDSQLPKDRFSAERLKGVDSTLKIQPAKLEDSAVYLCASSFPSTGAYGYTFGSGTRLTVV.